Here is one T cell receptor (beta chain) with its context. Its antigen specificity is not known. Per-base qualities were not stored, and no clone one base away is much larger. The time point label corresponds to: peripheral blood 6 weeks after treatment start. The cohort comprised fewer than 35 patients with locally advanced or metastatic urothelial carcinoma treated at Memorial Sloan Kettering on a trial protocol. Peripheral blood mononuclear cells were collected from each patient pretreatment and during treatment, giving between 1 and 8 total time points per patient. The Qiagen DNeasy Blood extraction kit was used to purify genomic DNA from total PBMCs and tumor samples. PBMCs were collected pretreatment and during treatment, and were isolated and stored as previously described. Synthetic TCR analog templates were spiked into each PCR to estimate absolute template abundance from read counts. The immunoSEQ assay used bias-controlled V and J gene primers to amplify TCRbeta CDR3 regions from genomic DNA. Sequencing of rearranged TCRbeta segments was done at approximately 20X coverage. As for the authors' bioinformatics: Clustering was used to correct sequencing errors, and CDR3s were annotated against IMGT so that V, D and J genes could be assigned. Downstream analyses used only productive TCRbeta rearrangements and left out out-of-frame or stop-codon sequences. Clonality was computed as one minus Shannon entropy normalized by the log of the number of unique productive sequences. Clones differing between time points or between blood and tumor were identified by Fisher's exact test with Benjamini-Hochberg correction at adjusted p below 0.01. The clones in this table, taken by TCRdb from immuneACCESS, are in-frame only. Not every clone is retained; where verified, under half of the shortfall comes from an unresolved V gene, and the cause of the rest is unknown. V, J and clone size derive from that table, while D and trimming were established from the DNA sequence. The sample yields about 76,000 clones; around 93% were counted once. The ten largest clones take up around 0.9% of the sample.

Per the germline V gene (reference sequence), SGHKS is the CDR1 and YYEKEE is the CDR2. The CDR3 spans 16 residues, from the cysteine through the phenylalanine. Only the CDR3 portion is preserved as DNA: 48 bases, with reading frame beginning at the first base. Unmatched junction bases come to 4, with V trimmed by 0 bases and J by 2 bases. This record comes from a study of PD-L1 blockade in urothelial cancer listed by TCRdb under 2017. Regarding the research as a whole: Therapy was started at some point between 2014 and 2016 for all patients, and atezolizumab 1,200 mg was administered intravenously every 3 weeks. About 85% of the roughly 29 patients were identified as males with urothelial cancer of bladder origin, and a prior smoking history was reported by 18 of 29 patients. Patients had an ECOG performance status of 0 or 1 and had received between 0 and 3 prior chemotherapy regimens. Blood samples were analyzed at 3 weeks after treatment start (second dose) and at 6 weeks after treatment start. Blood samples gave a median of about 130,000 T cells and 83,000 or so unique TCRs, with a median clonality of approximately 0.08. The study was an exploratory multi-omic analysis of somatic, immune and clinical correlates of response to PD-L1 blockade with atezolizumab in urothelial cancer. Pretreatment tumor samples, along with matched peripheral blood collected serially before and after atezolizumab treatment, underwent TCR sequencing. Progression-free survival longer than 6 months counted as durable clinical benefit, and TCR features were additionally tested against both progression-free and overall survival. Whole exome sequencing and RNA sequencing of pretreatment tumors were performed alongside TCR sequencing in the same patients. Several patients achieved durable clinical benefit and around 19 did not. Under 30 patients had pretreatment blood TCR-seq, some 25 had at least one posttreatment blood collection, and some 25 had tumor TCR-seq.

Study-wide conclusions, independent of this receptor: Small sample size (n ≈ 30) and many exploratory analyses mean the results are intended to be hypothesis-generating. At 3 weeks after the start of treatment, tumor-associated TCR clones in peripheral blood had expanded more in patients with durable benefit (n of about 21, p = 0.022). Improved progression-free and overall survival was found to be associated with pretreatment peripheral blood TCR clonality below the median.

Here the chain combines TRBV5-5 and TRBJ1-4; 7 bases in between match TRBD1. The sequences come from PBMCs, collected around atezolizumab (anti-PD-L1) treatment. The origin of this receptor is a woman older than 75 with urothelial cancer. The nucleotide sequence is given as TGTGCCAGCAGCTTGGGGGACAGAAGTACTAATGAAAAACTGTTTTTT. Its translation reads: CASSLGDRSTNEKLFF.